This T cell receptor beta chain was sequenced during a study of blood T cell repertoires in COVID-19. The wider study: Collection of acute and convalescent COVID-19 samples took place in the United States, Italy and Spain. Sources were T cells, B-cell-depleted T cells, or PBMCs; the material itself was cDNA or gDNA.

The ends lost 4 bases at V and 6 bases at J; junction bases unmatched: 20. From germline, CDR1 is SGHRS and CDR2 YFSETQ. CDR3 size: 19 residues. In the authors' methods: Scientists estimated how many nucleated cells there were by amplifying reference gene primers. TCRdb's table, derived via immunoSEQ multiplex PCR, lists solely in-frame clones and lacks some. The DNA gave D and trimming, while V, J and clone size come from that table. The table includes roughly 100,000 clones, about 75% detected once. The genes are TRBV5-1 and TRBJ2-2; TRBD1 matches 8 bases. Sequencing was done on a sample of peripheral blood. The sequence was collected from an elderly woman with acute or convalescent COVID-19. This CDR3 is CASSHISGTGVFRPGELFF. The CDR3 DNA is TGCGCCAGCAGCCACATATCCGGGACAGGTGTCTTTCGTCCCGGGGAGCTGTTTTTT.